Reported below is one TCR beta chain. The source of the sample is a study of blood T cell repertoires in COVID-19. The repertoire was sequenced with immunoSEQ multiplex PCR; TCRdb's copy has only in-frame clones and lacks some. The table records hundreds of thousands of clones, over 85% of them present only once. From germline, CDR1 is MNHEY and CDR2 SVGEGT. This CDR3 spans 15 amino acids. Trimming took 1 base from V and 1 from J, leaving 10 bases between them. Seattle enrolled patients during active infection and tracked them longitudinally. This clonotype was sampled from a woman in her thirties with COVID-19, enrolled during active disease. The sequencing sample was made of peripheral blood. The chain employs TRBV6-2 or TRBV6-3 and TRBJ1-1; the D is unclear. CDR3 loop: CASSYFYSGNTEAFF. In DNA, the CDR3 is TGTGCCAGCAGTTACTTCTATTCAGGGAACACTGAAGCTTTCTTT.